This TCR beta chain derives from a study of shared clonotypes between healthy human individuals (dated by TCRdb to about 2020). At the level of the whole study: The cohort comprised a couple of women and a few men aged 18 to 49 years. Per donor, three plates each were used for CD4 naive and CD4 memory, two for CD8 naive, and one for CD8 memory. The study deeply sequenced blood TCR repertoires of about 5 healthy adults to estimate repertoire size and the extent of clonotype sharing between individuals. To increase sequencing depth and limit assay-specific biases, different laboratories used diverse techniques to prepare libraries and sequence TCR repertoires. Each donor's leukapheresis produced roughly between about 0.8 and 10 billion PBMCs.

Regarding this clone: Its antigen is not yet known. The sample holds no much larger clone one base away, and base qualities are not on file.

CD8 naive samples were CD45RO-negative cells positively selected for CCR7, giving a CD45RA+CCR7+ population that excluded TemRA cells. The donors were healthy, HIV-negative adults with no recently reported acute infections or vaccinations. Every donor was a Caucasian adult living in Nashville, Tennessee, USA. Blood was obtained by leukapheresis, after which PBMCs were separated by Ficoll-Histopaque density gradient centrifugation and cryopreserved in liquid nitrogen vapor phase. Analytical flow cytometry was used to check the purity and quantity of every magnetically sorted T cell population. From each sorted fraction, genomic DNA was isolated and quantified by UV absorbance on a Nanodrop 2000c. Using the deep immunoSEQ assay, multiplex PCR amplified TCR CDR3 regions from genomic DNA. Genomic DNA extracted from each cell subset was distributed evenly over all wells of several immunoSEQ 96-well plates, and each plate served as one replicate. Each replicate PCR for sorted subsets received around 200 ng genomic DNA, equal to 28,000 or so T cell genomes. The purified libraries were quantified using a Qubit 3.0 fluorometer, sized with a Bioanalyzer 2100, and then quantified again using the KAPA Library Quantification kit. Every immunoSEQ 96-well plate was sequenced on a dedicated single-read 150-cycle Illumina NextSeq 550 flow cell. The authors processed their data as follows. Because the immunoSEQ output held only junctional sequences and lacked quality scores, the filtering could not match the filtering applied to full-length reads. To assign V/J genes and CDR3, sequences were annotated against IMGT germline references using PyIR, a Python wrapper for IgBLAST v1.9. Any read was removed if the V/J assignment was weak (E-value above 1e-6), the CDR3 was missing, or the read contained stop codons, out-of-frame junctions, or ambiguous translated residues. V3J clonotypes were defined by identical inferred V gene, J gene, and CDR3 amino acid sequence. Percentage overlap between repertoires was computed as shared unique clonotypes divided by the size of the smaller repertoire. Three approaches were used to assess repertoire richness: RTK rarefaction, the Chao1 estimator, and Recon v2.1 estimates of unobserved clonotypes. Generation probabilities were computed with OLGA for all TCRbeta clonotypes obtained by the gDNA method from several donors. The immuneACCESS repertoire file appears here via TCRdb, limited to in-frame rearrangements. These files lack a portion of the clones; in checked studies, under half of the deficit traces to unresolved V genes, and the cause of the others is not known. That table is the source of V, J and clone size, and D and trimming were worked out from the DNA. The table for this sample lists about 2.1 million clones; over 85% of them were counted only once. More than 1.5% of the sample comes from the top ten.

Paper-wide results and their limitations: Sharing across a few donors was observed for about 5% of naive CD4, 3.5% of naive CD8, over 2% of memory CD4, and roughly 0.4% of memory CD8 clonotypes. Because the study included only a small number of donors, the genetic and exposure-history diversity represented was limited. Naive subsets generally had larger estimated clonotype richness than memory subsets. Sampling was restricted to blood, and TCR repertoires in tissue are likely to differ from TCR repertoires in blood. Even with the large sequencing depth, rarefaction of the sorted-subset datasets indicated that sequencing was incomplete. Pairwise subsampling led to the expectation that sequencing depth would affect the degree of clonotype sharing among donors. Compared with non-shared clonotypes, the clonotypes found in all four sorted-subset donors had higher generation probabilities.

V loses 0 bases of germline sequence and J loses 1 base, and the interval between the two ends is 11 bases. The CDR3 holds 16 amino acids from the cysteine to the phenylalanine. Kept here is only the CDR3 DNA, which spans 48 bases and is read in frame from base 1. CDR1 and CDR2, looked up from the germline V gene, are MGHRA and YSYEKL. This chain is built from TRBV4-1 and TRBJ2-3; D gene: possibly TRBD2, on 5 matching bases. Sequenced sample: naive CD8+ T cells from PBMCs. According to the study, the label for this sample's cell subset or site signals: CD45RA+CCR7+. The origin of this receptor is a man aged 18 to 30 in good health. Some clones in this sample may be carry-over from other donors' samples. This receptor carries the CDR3 CASSQEPGIGTDTQYF. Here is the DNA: TGCGCCAGCAGCCAAGAGCCGGGAATCGGCACAGATACGCAGTATTTT.